Below, one T cell receptor beta chain is given with its context. This CDR3 comprises 16 residues. V was cut by 2 bases and J by 4 bases, with 17 bases left in between. Germline CDR1 is LNHNV and CDR2 is YYDKDF (reference sequence). Authors' data handling: Estimates of nucleated cell counts were drawn from the amplification of reference gene primers. TCRdb keeps only in-frame clones here, not all; method: immunoSEQ multiplex PCR. V, J and clone size were drawn from that table, and D and trimming were deduced from the DNA. The sample carries 110,000 or so clones, around 83% recorded once. This entry is derived from a study of blood T cell repertoires in COVID-19. Study details: Acute and convalescent COVID-19 specimens originated in the United States, Italy and Spain. PBMCs, B-cell-depleted T cells, or T cells were the source of the cDNA or gDNA that made up the material.

This TCR derives from a woman older than 75 with acute or convalescent COVID-19. Sequenced input: peripheral blood. The genes are TRBV15 and TRBJ1-2; D remains ambiguous. CDR3 coding DNA: TGTGCCACCAGCAGATCCCCGACCGCCGGAGGCTATGGCTACACCTTC. Translation: CATSRSPTAGGYGYTF.